This TCR beta chain was identified in a study of regulatory T cells in long-lasting Graves disease. This clonotype came up many times. Antigen specificity is unknown. General observations from the study: Persistent Graves' disease cases displayed lower TCR diversity than newly diagnosed ones.

Both iRepertoire HTBI primers and Arm-PCR of CDR3 regions were used to build the TCR beta libraries. MiXCR, applied by TCRdb to the multiplex PCR reads, yields one record per CDR3 protein. The top ten clones hold roughly 8.2% of a sample with 510,000 or so distinct CDR3 sequences, around 12% of them seen once. Time point in this sample: newly diagnosed GD, antithyroid drugs for less than 3 months. PBMCs provided the RNA from which the TCR library was made. This CDR3 has 14 residues. Looked up from germline, CDR1 is KGHSH and CDR2 is LQKENI. Deletions cut 3 bases from V and 5 bases from J, with 13 bases between. This sample also appeared in a second study, on T cells in Graves' hyperthyroidism and ophthalmopathy. This second study says: Diagnoses were made from clinical symptoms, serum measures (thyroxine and TRAb), thyroid ultrasound and orbital computed tomography.

This clonotype was obtained from a woman aged 25 to 45 with Graves disease. The V call is TRBV18, the J call TRBJ2-5; weak D call: TRBD2 (6 bases). The specimen comprised peripheral blood mononuclear cells (PBMCs), sampled at new diagnosis, from a patient treated with antithyroid drugs. The CDR3 sequence is CASSPIRERETQYF. The CDR3 coding sequence is TGTGCCAGCTCACCCATCCGGGAGCGGGAGACCCAGTACTTC.